These 9 T cell receptor delta chains were all obtained from the same sample, sequenced in a study of γδ T cells in repeated Plasmodium falciparum infection. Flow sorting of PBMC yielded separate Vgamma9/Vdelta2+ and Vdelta2-negative gammadelta T cell populations for bulk repertoire analysis. TCRdb re-called the multiplex PCR reads through CATT. The table records 70,000 to 95,000 delta-chain clones, roughly 1.4% of them present only once. Sequencing was done on a sample of gamma-delta T cells from blood. The origin of the receptors is a pool of human donors (malaria-infected and uninfected, not separated).

On this clone: A far larger clone is only one base removed, so a read error is likely. Distinct nucleotide sequences in the sample also encode this CDR3. The V gene is listed as TRDV1; no J gene was called; TRDD3 reflects the table's D call only, with no check against the DNA. Germline V gene lookup returns CDR1 TSWWSYY and CDR2 QGS. This CDR3 has 16 amino acids. CDR3 in DNA: TGTGCTCTTGGGGAACTTTTGTGGGGGAAGACCGATAAGCTCATCTTT. This encodes CALGELLWGKTDKLIF.

About this clone itself: For this DNA, TCRdb reports the protein of a much larger clone, which diverges at residue 22, most likely from a read error; the protein presented here is translated directly from the DNA. This chain links TRDV1 with TRDJ1, with D possibly TRDD2 on 8 matching bases. The J gene was not available in TCRdb and was assigned here by matching the DNA to germline segments. CDR3 length equals 27 residues. Looked up from germline, CDR1 is TSWWSYY and CDR2 is QGS. V lost 2 bases and J lost 3, with 49 bases in between. CDR3 DNA sequence: TGTGCTCTTGGGGAAAGAAGGCCTTCCTATTTAGGAAGAACCATGTACTGGGGATGGGGTTACGCCGATAAACTCATCTTT. Protein sequence: CALGERRPSYLGRTMYWGWGYADKLIF.

This clone was counted a few times. Translating this DNA gives a protein that differs at residue 14 from the TCRdb one, which belongs to a much larger clone; a read error is likely, and the protein shown is this translation. The J gene is TRDJ1, the V gene TRDV1, with 8 bases fitting TRDD3. Here the J gene came from matching the DNA to germline, since TCRdb omits it. V dropped 4 bases and J dropped 3; count of bases not matched to a gene: 37. The CDR3 is 25 residues long. CDR1 TSWWSYY and CDR2 QGS come from the germline V gene. The CDR3 bases are TGTGCTCTTGGGGCACCCGCCTTCCCACGAAGCAGCGTACCCCGGGGGATATATTTTCCCGATAAACTCATCTTT. It codes for CALGAPAFPRSSVPRGIYFPDKLIF.

This clone appeared a few times. A read error likely explains why the TCRdb protein, taken from a much larger clone, differs from this DNA's translation at residue 5; the protein shown is translated from the DNA. The chain joins TRDV1 to TRDJ1; no definite D call. The J gene comes from matching the DNA to germline here; TCRdb lacks it. The CDR3 spans 15 residues. CDR1 and CDR2 from the germline V gene are TSWWSYY and QGS. V was trimmed by 1 base and J by 1 base, leaving 10 bases between them. The CDR3 DNA reads TGTGCTCTTGGGGAACACCTCAGTTCCACCGATAAACTCATCTTT. Translated, it gives CALGEHLSSTDKLIF.

There are many counts of this clone. The protein given by TCRdb reflects a much larger clone and differs at residue 16 from this DNA's translation, likely from a read error; the protein shown is the DNA's translation. The V gene is TRDV2; the J gene was not called; the listed D gene, TRDD3, was not tested against the DNA. The CDR3 sequence is 17 residues long. Germline V gives CDR1 GEAIGNYY, CDR2 EKD. Here the CDR3 reads CACDTGEGILCTDKLTF. CDR3 sequence (DNA): TGTGCCTGTGACACAGGGGAGGGGATACTTTGCACCGATAAACTCACCTTT.

There are a few counts of this clone. TCRdb's protein for this DNA is that of a much larger clone and differs from the translation at residue 18, likely a read error; the protein shown is the DNA translation. DNA for the CDR3: TGTGCCTGTGACACCGGCGACTGGGGGGAAAGCTCCTGGGACACCCGACAGGTGTTTTTC. Translation gives CACDTGDWGESSWDTRQVFF. No J gene was named, though the V gene is TRDV2; whether TRDD3, the table's D call, matches the DNA was not checked. Germline CDR1 GEAIGNYY, CDR2 EKD. The CDR3 loop spans 20 amino acids.

This clone came up a few times. TCRdb's listed protein matches a much larger clone and diverges from this DNA's translation at residue 5, likely through a read error; the protein shown comes from the DNA. The V gene is TRDV1, the J gene TRDJ2; 10 positions agree with TRDD3. TCRdb offers no J gene call, so here the DNA was matched to germline to obtain one. CDR1 is TSWWSYY, CDR2 QGS, per germline. CDR3 size: 21 residues. Unmatched junction bases numbered 18, after V lost 5 bases and J lost 0 bases. DNA of the CDR3: TGTGCTCTTGGGAGGCTTACGCTCCTACTGGGGGATCCAACTTTGACAGCACAACTCTTCTTT. Its translation: CALGRLTLLLGDPTLTAQLFF.

Concerning this clone itself: TCRdb's protein for this DNA is that of a much larger clone and differs from the translation at residue 5, likely a read error; the protein shown is the DNA translation. The rearrangement links TRDV1 to TRDJ1, with 8 bases lining up with TRDD3. Here the J gene was assigned by germline matching of the DNA, as TCRdb has none. The CDR3 contains 19 residues. V was pared by 4 bases and J by 2 bases, with 18 bases of the junction left unmatched. Per germline, CDR1 TSWWSYY and CDR2 QGS. CDR3 coding DNA: TGTGCTCTTGGGGGACTTTTGCCTCAGACGGGGGATAAAACCGATAAACTCATCTTT. It yields the protein CALGGLLPQTGDKTDKLIF.

Notes on this clone: A far bigger clonotype differs at one base, so this is likely a read error. This sample includes further DNA sequences coding for the same CDR3. The chain employs TRDV2 and TRDJ1; D is perhaps TRDD3 (6 bases). No J segment appears in TCRdb, so it was assigned here by matching the sequence to germline. The V end lost 3 bases, the J end lost 0 bases, and 31 bases lay between the germline ends. Germline-derived CDR1 and CDR2 are GEAIGNYY and EKD. This CDR3 region has 21 residues. The CDR3: CACDPLHVSGVKVPYTDKLIF. For the CDR3, the DNA is TGTGCCTGTGACCCTCTACACGTGTCTGGGGTAAAGGTGCCGTACACCGATAAACTCATCTTT.